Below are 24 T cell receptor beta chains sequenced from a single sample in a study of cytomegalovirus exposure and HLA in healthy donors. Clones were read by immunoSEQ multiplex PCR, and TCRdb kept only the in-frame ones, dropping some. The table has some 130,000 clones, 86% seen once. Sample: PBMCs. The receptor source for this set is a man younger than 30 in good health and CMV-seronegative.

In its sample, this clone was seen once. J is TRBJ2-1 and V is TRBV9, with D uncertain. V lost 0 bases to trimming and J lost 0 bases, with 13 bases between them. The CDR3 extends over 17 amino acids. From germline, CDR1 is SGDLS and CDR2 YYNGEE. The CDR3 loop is CASSVGGTTDSYNEQFF. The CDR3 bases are TGTGCCAGCAGCGTAGGAGGAACGACGGACTCCTACAATGAGCAGTTCTTC.

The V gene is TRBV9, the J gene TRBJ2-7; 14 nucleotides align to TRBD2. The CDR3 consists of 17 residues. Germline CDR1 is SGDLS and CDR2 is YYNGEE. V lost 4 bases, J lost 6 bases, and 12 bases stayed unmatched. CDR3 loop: CASSPPGLAGVAGEQYF. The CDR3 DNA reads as TGTGCCAGCAGCCCGCCGGGACTAGCGGGAGTAGCAGGCGAGCAGTACTTC.

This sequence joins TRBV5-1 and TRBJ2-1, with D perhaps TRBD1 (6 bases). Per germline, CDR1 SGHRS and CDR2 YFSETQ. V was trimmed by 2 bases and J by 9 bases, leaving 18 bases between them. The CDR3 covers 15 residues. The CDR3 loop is CASSFIQGDRAEQFF. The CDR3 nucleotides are TGCGCCAGCAGCTTCATACAGGGAGATCGCGCTGAGCAGTTCTTC.

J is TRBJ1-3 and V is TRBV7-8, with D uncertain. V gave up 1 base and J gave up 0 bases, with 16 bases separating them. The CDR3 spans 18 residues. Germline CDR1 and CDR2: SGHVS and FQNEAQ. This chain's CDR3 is CASSLEVEVGFSGNTIYF. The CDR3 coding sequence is TGTGCCAGCAGCTTAGAGGTGGAGGTGGGATTCTCTGGAAACACCATATATTTT. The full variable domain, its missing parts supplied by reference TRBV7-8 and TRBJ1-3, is GAGVSQSPRYKVAKRGQDVALRCDPISGHVSLFWYQQALGQGPEFLTYFQNEAQLDKSGLPSDRFFAERPEGSVSTLKIQRTQQEDSAVYLCASSLEVEVGFSGNTIYFGEGSWLTVV.

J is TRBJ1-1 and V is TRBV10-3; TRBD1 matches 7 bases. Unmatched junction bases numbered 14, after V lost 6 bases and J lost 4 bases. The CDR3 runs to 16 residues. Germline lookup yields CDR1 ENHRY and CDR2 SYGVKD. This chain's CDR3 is CAISGFDRVPATEAFF. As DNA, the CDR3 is TGTGCCATCAGCGGATTCGACAGGGTTCCAGCCACTGAAGCTTTCTTT.

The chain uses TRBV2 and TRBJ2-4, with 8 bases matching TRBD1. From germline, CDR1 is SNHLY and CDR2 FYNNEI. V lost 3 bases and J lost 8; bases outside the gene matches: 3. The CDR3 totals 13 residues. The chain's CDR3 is CASSDQGADIQYF. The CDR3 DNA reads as TGTGCCAGCAGTGACCAGGGGGCGGACATTCAGTACTTC.

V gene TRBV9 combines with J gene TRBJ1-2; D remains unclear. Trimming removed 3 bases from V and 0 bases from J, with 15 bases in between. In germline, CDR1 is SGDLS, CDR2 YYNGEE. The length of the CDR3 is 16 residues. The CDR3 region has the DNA TGTGCCAGCAGCGGGTCTGAGTTAGGAGCTAACTATGGCTACACCTTC. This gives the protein CASSGSELGANYGYTF.

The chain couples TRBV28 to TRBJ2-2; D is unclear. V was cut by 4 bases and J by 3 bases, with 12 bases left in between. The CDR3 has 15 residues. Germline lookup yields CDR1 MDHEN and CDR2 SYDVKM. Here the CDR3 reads CASSSPAGYTGELFF. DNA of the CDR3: TGTGCCAGCAGTTCCCCCGCCGGGTACACCGGGGAGCTGTTTTTT.

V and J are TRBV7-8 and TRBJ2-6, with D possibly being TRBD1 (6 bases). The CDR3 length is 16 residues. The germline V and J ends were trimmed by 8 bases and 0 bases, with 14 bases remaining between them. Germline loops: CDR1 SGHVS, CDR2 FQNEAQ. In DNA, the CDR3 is TGTGCCAGCCGAGACAGGCAAACCTCTGGGGCCAACGTCCTGACTTTC. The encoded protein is CASRDRQTSGANVLTF. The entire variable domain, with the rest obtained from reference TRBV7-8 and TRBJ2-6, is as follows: GAGVSQSPRYKVAKRGQDVALRCDPISGHVSLFWYQQALGQGPEFLTYFQNEAQLDKSGLPSDRFFAERPEGSVSTLKIQRTQQEDSAVYLCASRDRQTSGANVLTFGAGSRLTVL.

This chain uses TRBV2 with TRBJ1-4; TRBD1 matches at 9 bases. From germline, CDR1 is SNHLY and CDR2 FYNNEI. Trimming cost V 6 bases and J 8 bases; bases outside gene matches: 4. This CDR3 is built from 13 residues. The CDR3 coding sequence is TGTGCCAGCAGAACAGGGGGCTGGGAAAAACTGTTTTTT. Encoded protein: CASRTGGWEKLFF.

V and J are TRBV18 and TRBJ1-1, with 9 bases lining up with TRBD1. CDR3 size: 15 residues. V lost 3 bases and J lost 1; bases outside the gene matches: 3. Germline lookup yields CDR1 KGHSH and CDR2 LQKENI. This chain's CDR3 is CASSPRTGANTEAFF. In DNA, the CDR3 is TGTGCCAGCTCACCCCGGACAGGGGCGAACACTGAAGCTTTCTTT.

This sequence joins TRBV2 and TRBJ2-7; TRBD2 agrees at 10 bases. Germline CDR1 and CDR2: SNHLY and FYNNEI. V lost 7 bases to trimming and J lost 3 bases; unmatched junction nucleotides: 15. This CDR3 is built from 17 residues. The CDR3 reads CASTLSRLAGYVYEQYF. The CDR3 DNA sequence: TGTGCCAGCACCCTCTCGAGACTAGCGGGTTACGTCTACGAGCAGTACTTC.

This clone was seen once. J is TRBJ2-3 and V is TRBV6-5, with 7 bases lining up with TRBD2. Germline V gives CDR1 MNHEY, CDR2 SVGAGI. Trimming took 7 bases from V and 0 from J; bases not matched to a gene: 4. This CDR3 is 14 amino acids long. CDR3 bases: TGTGCCAGCACCCGGGGGGTTAGCACAGATACGCAGTATTTT. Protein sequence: CASTRGVSTDTQYF.

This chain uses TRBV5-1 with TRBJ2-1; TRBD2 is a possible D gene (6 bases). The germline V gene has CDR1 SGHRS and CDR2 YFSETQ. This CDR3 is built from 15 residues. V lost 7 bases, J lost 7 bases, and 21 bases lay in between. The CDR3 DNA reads TGCGCCAGCCGCCAGGTCGGGAGCAGTGGGAATGAGCAGTTCTTC. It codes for CASRQVGSSGNEQFF.

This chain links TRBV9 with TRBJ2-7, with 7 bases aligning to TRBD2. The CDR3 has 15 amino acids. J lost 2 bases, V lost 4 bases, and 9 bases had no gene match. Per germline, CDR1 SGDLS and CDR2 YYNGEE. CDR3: CASSRAAGPTYEQYF. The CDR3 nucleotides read TGTGCCAGCAGCCGGGCAGCGGGGCCAACCTACGAGCAGTACTTC.

CDR3: CASMGAGDNSPLHF. CDR3 coding DNA: TGTGCCAGCATGGGGGCAGGGGATAATTCACCCCTCCACTTT. The gene calls are TRBV6-1 and TRBJ1-6, with D maybe TRBD1 (6 bases). The CDR3 spans 14 residues. With 7 bases removed from V and 5 bases from J, the gap between germline ends came to 12 bases. Germline-derived CDR1 and CDR2 are MNHNS and SASEGT.

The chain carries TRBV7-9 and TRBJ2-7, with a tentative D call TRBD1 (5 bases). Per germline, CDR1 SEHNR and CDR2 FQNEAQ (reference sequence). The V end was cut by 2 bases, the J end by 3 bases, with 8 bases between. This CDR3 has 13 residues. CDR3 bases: TGTGCCAGCAGCTTATCCAGGGACTACGAGCAGTACTTC. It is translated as CASSLSRDYEQYF.

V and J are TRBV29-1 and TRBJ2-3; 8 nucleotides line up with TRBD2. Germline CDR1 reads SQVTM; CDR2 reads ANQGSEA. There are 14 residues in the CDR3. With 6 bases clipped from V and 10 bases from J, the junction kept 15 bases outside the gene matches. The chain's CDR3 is CSVLIRGGQAAQYF. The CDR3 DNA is TGCAGCGTCCTTATCCGGGGGGGGCAAGCAGCGCAGTATTTT.

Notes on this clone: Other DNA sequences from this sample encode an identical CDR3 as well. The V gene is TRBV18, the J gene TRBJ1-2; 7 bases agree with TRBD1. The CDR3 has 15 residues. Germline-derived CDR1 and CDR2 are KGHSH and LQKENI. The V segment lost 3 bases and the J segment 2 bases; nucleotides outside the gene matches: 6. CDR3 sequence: CASSPAGGSNYGYTF. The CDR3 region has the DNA TGTGCCAGCTCACCGGCAGGGGGATCCAACTATGGCTACACCTTC.

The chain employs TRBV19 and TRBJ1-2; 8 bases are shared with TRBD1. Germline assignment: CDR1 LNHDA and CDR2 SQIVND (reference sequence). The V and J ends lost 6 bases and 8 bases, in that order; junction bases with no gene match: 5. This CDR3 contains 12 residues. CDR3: CASRQGAKGYTF. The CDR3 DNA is TGTGCCAGTAGGCAGGGGGCGAAAGGCTACACCTTC. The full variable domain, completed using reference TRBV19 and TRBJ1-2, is DGGITQSPKYLFRKEGQNVTLSCEQNLNHDAMYWYRQDPGQGLRLIYYSQIVNDFQKGDIAEGYSVSREKKESFPLTVTSAQKNPTAFYLCASRQGAKGYTFGSGTRLTVV.

The CDR3 DNA follows: TGCGCCAGCAGCCCGGGACGTGGGACAGGGCGGGAAGGGGAGCAGTTCTTC. Translated: CASSPGRGTGREGEQFF. V is TRBV5-1 and J is TRBJ2-1; TRBD1 agrees at 9 bases. Germline trimming cut 4 bases from V and 10 bases from J; bases unmatched to any gene: 18. In germline, CDR1 is SGHRS, CDR2 YFSETQ. The CDR3 totals 17 residues.

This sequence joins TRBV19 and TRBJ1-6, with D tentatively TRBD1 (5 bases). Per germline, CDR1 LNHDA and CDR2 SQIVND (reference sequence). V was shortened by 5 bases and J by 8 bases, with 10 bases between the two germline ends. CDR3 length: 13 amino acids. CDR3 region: CASSDPGDSPLHF. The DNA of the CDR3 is TGTGCCAGTAGTGACCCGGGGGATTCACCCCTCCACTTT.

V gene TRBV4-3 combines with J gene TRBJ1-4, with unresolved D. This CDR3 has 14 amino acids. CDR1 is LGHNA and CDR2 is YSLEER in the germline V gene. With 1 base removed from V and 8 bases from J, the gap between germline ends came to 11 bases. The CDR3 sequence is CASSQGGLGEKLFF. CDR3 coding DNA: TGCGCCAGCAGCCAAGGAGGCCTCGGCGAAAAACTGTTTTTT.

CDR3 amino acids: CASNPQGRTGANVLTF. The DNA for the CDR3 is TGTGCCAGCAACCCGCAGGGCAGAACTGGGGCCAACGTCCTGACTTTC. V is TRBV2 and J is TRBJ2-6, with a weak D call TRBD1 (5 bases). This CDR3 region has 16 residues. In germline, CDR1 is SNHLY, CDR2 FYNNEI. V lost 7 bases and J 2 bases, leaving 15 bases between the germline ends.